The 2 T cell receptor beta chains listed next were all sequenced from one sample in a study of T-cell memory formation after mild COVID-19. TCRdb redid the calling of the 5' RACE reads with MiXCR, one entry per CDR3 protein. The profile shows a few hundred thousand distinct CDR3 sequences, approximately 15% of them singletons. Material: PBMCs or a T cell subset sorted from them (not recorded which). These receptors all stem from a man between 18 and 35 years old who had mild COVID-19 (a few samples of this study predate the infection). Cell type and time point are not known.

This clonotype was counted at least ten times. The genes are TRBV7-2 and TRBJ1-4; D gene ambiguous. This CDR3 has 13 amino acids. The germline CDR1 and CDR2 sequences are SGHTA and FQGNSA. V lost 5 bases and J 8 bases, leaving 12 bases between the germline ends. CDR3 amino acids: CASSRYSGEKLFF. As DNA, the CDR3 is TGTGCCAGCAGCCGCTACTCGGGGGAAAAACTGTTTTTT.

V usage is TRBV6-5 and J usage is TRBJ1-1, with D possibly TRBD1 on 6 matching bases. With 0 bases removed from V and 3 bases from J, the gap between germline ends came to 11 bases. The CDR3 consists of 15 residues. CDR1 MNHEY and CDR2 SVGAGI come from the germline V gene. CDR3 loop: CASSYSNRVDTEAFF. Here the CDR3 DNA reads TGTGCCAGCAGTTACTCGAACAGGGTCGACACTGAAGCTTTCTTT.